This T cell receptor (beta chain) was found in a study of T cells in Graves' hyperthyroidism and ophthalmopathy. Germline lookup yields CDR1 ENHRY and CDR2 SYGVKD. The CDR3 extends over 13 amino acids. For this clonotype: Its matching antigen is unknown. At one end the junction does not follow the germline gene, possibly because of a read error.

Absent ophthalmopathy progression within 18 months defined stable Graves' hyperthyroidism. Criteria for exclusion of patients were uncontrolled infection, other autoimmune disease, pregnancy or lactation. Authors of the study amplified TCR beta CDR3 regions from RNA transcripts. First-round RT-PCR with HTBI primers amplified the TCR CDR3 region. TCRdb processed the multiplex PCR reads anew with MiXCR; each CDR3 protein has one entry. The data hold hundreds of thousands of distinct CDR3 sequences, with around 38% observed a single time. Whole-study results and caveats: The authors' 13 V-J model separated ophthalmopathy from stable hyperthyroidism.

The sample consisted of blood. The sequence was obtained from a man aged 18-30 years with Graves' hyperthyroidism. The chain couples TRBV10-3 to TRBJ1-5; TRBD1 is a possible D gene (6 bases). The CDR3 nucleotides read TGTGCCAGCAGTTACAGGGTTAGACAGCCCCAGCATTTT. It yields the protein CASSYRVRQPQHF.